These 18 T cell receptor beta chains originate from one sample sequenced in a study of T cells in Graves' hyperthyroidism and ophthalmopathy. RNA transcripts yielded amplified TCR beta CDR3 regions. First-round RT-PCR targeting the TCR CDR3 was performed with the HTBI primer set. TCRdb fed the multiplex PCR reads into MiXCR, producing one record per CDR3 protein. The sample lists more than 250,000 distinct CDR3 sequences, about 16% seen once, with around 31% in the top ten. The sequencing sample was made of blood. These receptors all come from a woman between 45 and 65 years old with Graves' hyperthyroidism that later progressed to Graves' ophthalmopathy.

J is TRBJ1-4 and V is TRBV20-1, with no clear D. The V end lost 6 bases, the J end lost 6 bases, and 17 bases lay between the germline ends. In germline, CDR1 is DFQATT, CDR2 SNEGSKA (reference sequence). This CDR3 has 14 residues. The CDR3 region is CSAKRRARDEKLFF. The CDR3 DNA reads TGCAGTGCGAAGCGGAGGGCGCGAGATGAAAAACTGTTTTTT.

In this sample, this clonotype turned up many times. V usage is TRBV5-1 and J usage is TRBJ2-1; 7 bases line up with TRBD2. The CDR3 is 13 residues long. With V trimmed by 5 bases and J by 6 bases, 5 bases remained unmatched. Germline CDR1 is SGHRS and CDR2 is YFSETQ. CDR3 DNA sequence: TGCGCCAGCAGTACCGGGACTACCAATGAGCAGTTCTTC. It yields the protein CASSTGTTNEQFF.

This clonotype showed up many times. CDR3 sequence: CAWSGQSNQPQHF. The CDR3 DNA follows: TGTGCCTGGAGTGGTCAAAGCAATCAGCCCCAGCATTTT. The chain employs TRBV30 and TRBJ1-5; no firm D call. Trimming removed 1 base at V and 1 base at J, with 5 bases between. Germline V gives CDR1 GTSNPN, CDR2 SVGIG (reference sequence). CDR3 size: 13 residues.

The gene calls are TRBV19 and TRBJ1-5, with D unclear. The CDR3 totals 13 residues. Trimming left V 10 bases short and J 5 bases short, with 15 bases between. Per germline, CDR1 LNHDA and CDR2 SQIVND (reference sequence). CDR3 nucleotides: TGTGCCAACCCCGAGACGGGATATCAGCCCCAGCATTTT. It codes for CANPETGYQPQHF.

The chain recombines TRBV5-5 with TRBJ2-6; D perhaps matches TRBD1 (5 bases). V lost 2 bases and J lost 0, with 12 bases in between. The CDR3 has 17 residues. Germline CDR1 SGHKS, CDR2 YYEKEE (reference sequence). CDR3 nucleotides: TGTGCCAGCAGCTTCAGGGTGTCCCTCTCTGGGGCCAACGTCCTGACTTTC. It codes for CASSFRVSLSGANVLTF. The full variable domain, its missing parts supplied by reference TRBV5-5 and TRBJ2-6, is DAGVTQSPTHLIKTRGQQVTLRCSPISGHKSVSWYQQVLGQGPQFIFQYYEKEERGRGNFPDRFSARQFPNYSSELNVNALLLGDSALYLCASSFRVSLSGANVLTFGAGSRLTVL.

This clonotype was counted many times. V is TRBV30 and J is TRBJ1-5; D gene unclear. This CDR3 has 17 amino acids. Deletions cut 1 base from V and 6 bases from J, with 22 bases between. The germline V gene encodes CDR1 GTSNPN and CDR2 SVGIG (reference sequence). CDR3 sequence: CAWSDVGWMEVIQPQHF. CDR3 DNA: TGTGCCTGGAGTGATGTTGGCTGGATGGAGGTAATTCAGCCCCAGCATTTT.

This clonotype appeared many times. V and J are TRBV28 and TRBJ2-7; 9 nucleotides match TRBD1. This CDR3 is built from 14 residues. Trimming took 5 bases from V and 7 from J; bases not matched to a gene: 9. CDR1 MDHEN and CDR2 SYDVKM come from the germline V gene. CDR3 in amino acids: CASSSPGTGTEQYF. CDR3 DNA sequence: TGTGCCAGCAGTAGTCCCGGGACAGGGACGGAGCAGTACTTC.

This clonotype has just a few counts. The chain uses TRBV6-4 and TRBJ1-2; D is perhaps TRBD1 (5 bases). The germline CDR1 and CDR2 sequences are MRHNA and SNTAGT. There are 14 residues in the CDR3. Between the trimmed V and J ends, which lost 6 bases and 0 bases, there was a span of 11 bases. CDR3 protein: CASSRTRSNYGYTF. The CDR3 coding sequence is TGTGCCAGCAGCCGGACACGATCTAACTATGGCTACACCTTC.

The chain has TRBV11-2 and TRBJ1-2; possibly TRBD1 for D (6 bases). The CDR3 covers 15 residues. The germline CDR1 and CDR2 sequences are SGHAT and FQNNGV. The V end was cut by 7 bases, the J end by 8 bases, with 23 bases between. In nucleotides, the CDR3 is TGTGCCAGCAACCCCTTGAGGGGGGCGCATGTAGGCTACACCTTC. The encoded protein is CASNPLRGAHVGYTF.

This clonotype was seen repeatedly, ten times or more. The rearrangement links TRBV19 to TRBJ1-5; 7 bases agree with TRBD1. V lost 8 bases to trimming and J lost 0 bases; unmatched junction nucleotides: 16. The CDR3 covers 18 residues. Germline loops: CDR1 LNHDA, CDR2 SQIVND (reference sequence). The CDR3 DNA reads TGTGCCAGTTCCCGTTTGAGCAGGGGGTTTTATAGCAATCAGCCCCAGCATTTT. Translation gives CASSRLSRGFYSNQPQHF. Filled out from reference TRBV19 and TRBJ1-5, the complete variable domain reads DGGITQSPKYLFRKEGQNVTLSCEQNLNHDAMYWYRQDPGQGLRLIYYSQIVNDFQKGDIAEGYSVSREKKESFPLTVTSAQKNPTAFYLCASSRLSRGFYSNQPQHFGDGTRLSIL.

This clonotype has ten or more counts. J is TRBJ2-7 and V is TRBV27; 8 bases fit TRBD1. Per germline, CDR1 MNHEY and CDR2 SMNVEV (reference sequence). The CDR3 has 18 amino acids. Trimming at V came to 4 bases and at J to 3 bases, leaving 17 bases not matched to a gene. In DNA, the CDR3 is TGTGCCAGCAGTTCCGTTACGACAGGGGTGAATTTTTACTACGAGCAGTACTTC. Protein sequence: CASSSVTTGVNFYYEQYF.

At least ten counts were recorded for this clonotype. The chain is built from TRBV27 and TRBJ1-4, with D uncertain. The ends were cut back, 0 bases at V and 8 bases at J, with 16 bases in the middle. Germline V gene data show CDR1 as MNHEY and CDR2 as SMNVEV (reference sequence). The length of the CDR3 is 16 residues. CDR3 bases: TGTGCCAGCAGTTTATCCACGGGCCTCTCTAGAGAAAAACTGTTTTTT. It codes for CASSLSTGLSREKLFF.

This clonotype was recorded at least ten times. The gene calls are TRBV5-1 and TRBJ2-1; the D call may be TRBD1 or TRBD2 (5 bases each). Looked up from germline, CDR1 is SGHRS and CDR2 is YFSETQ. This CDR3 region has 14 residues. Trimming took off 5 bases at V and 6 bases at J, with 15 bases between the two ends. In DNA, the CDR3 is TGCGCCAGCAGGGGGGAGAGTTGGGGCAATGAGCAGTTCTTC. This encodes CASRGESWGNEQFF. The complete variable domain, with remaining parts taken from reference TRBV5-1 and TRBJ2-1, reads KAGVTQTPRYLIKTRGQQVTLSCSPISGHRSVSWYQQTPGQGLQFLFEYFSETQRNKGNFPGRFSGRQFSNSRSEMNVSTLELGDSALYLCASRGESWGNEQFFGPGTRLTVL.

The rearrangement uses TRBV29-1 and TRBJ1-2; 8 bases agree with TRBD1. Germline V gives CDR1 SQVTM, CDR2 ANQGSEA. Trimming at V came to 5 bases and at J to 5 bases, leaving 1 base not matched to a gene. The CDR3 is 11 amino acids. CDR3 sequence (DNA): TGCAGCGTTACAGGGGGTTATGGCTACACCTTC. This sequence encodes CSVTGGYGYTF.

The V call is TRBV20-1, the J call TRBJ2-5, with TRBD2 matching over 11 bases. Germline values: CDR1 DFQATT, CDR2 SNEGSKA (reference sequence). The trim removed 3 bases at V and 1 base at J, leaving 13 bases unmatched. The CDR3 has 18 amino acids. CDR3 loop: CSASLASGRPRTQETQYF. The CDR3, as DNA: TGCAGTGCTAGTTTAGCTAGCGGGAGGCCAAGGACCCAAGAGACCCAGTACTTC.

This clonotype was recorded at least ten times. A read error may produce the germline difference seen at one junction end. The chain joins TRBV6-1 to TRBJ1-2, with TRBD1 as a possible D gene (5 bases). This CDR3 has 13 residues. Germline assignment: CDR1 MNHNS and CDR2 SASEGT. In DNA, the CDR3 is TGTGCCGGCAGTGGAACCAGGGCCTATGGCTACACCTTC. Translating gives CAGSGTRAYGYTF.

This clonotype was picked up many times. The chain carries TRBV5-1 and TRBJ1-4; 9 nucleotides agree with TRBD1. Per the germline V gene, CDR1 is SGHRS and CDR2 is YFSETQ. CDR3 length: 14 residues. Losses at the gene ends were 6 bases for V and 3 bases for J; bases not matched to a gene: 3. This CDR3 reads CASTRQGANEKLFF. The DNA for the CDR3 is TGCGCCAGCACCCGACAGGGGGCTAATGAAAAACTGTTTTTT.

The chain combines TRBV10-2 with TRBJ2-5; TRBD2 matches 10 bases. Germline trimming cut 9 bases from V and 5 bases from J; bases unmatched to any gene: 9. The CDR3 spans 14 residues. Germline V gene data show CDR1 as WSHSY and CDR2 as SAAADI. CDR3 sequence: CASLLAGVSETQYF. CDR3 sequence (DNA): TGCGCCAGTCTTCTAGCGGGAGTATCTGAGACCCAGTACTTC.